This TCR beta chain originates from a study of response to subunit inactivated influenza vaccine. There are a few counts of this clonotype. Its antigen remains unidentified. Findings and limits, study-wide: The authors offered the suggestion that each seasonal influenza vaccination recruits few new T cells.

The CDR3 is 16 amino acids. V lost 8 bases to trimming and J lost 0 bases; unmatched junction nucleotides: 8. Germline V gene data show CDR1 as SGHVS and CDR2 as FNYEAQ. Via MiXCR, TCRdb re-called the RT-PCR reads, giving one row per CDR3 protein. Of roughly 700,000 distinct CDR3 sequences listed, approximately 15% are singletons. This receptor was identified in a man aged 45-60 years who received an inactivated influenza vaccine. The specimen was PBMCs from blood, collected less than 15 days before vaccination. The genes are TRBV7-6 and TRBJ2-1, with 9 bases matching TRBD2. CDR3 sequence reads: CASGRGTSISYNEQFF. As DNA, the CDR3 is TGTGCCAGCGGACGTGGGACTAGCATCTCCTACAATGAGCAGTTCTTC.